Following are 30 T cell receptor beta chains from one sample sequenced in a study of T-cell reconstitution after alpha-beta-depleted transplantation in children. It was with unique molecular identifiers that the TCRbeta library was prepared. Using its own MiXCR run on the PCR reads, TCRdb lists one record per CDR3 protein. The sample has hundreds of thousands of distinct CDR3 sequences, roughly 16% seen once. Specimen: PBMCs, mostly from graft donor cells, collected 360 days after TCRalphabeta/CD19-depleted stem cell transplant. These receptors originate from a male patient between 10 and 17 years old who had a stem cell transplant for acute lymphoblastic leukemia, so the T cells may come from the graft donor.

This clonotype was picked up a small number of times. The rearrangement joins TRBV27 to TRBJ1-2; possible D gene TRBD1, 6 bases. With 5 bases removed from V and 6 bases from J, the gap between germline ends came to 13 bases. The CDR3 contains 13 residues. Germline assignment: CDR1 MNHEY and CDR2 SMNVEV (reference sequence). The CDR3 coding sequence is TGTGCCAGCAGTCGGGGGCTTCTCGATGGCTACACCTTC. Translation gives CASSRGLLDGYTF.

This chain links TRBV14 with TRBJ2-3; no clear D gene. This CDR3 comprises 15 residues. Germline loops: CDR1 SGHDN, CDR2 FVKESK. The V gene lost 0 bases and the J gene lost 4 bases, with 11 bases spanning the gap. The CDR3 region is CASSQDWAASDTQYF. The CDR3 region has the DNA TGTGCCAGCAGCCAAGATTGGGCAGCATCAGATACGCAGTATTTT.

This clonotype showed up just a few times. The chain uses TRBV18 and TRBJ2-3; 7 bases are a match to TRBD2. V shed 7 bases and J 2 bases; nucleotides not matched to a gene: 6. This CDR3 is 14 amino acids long. Germline lookup yields CDR1 KGHSH and CDR2 LQKENI. For the CDR3, the DNA is TGTGCCAGCTTCACCGGGACTAACACAGATACGCAGTATTTT. This gives the protein CASFTGTNTDTQYF.

This clonotype has a count of ten or more. This chain joins TRBV6-2 or TRBV6-3 and TRBJ2-2; D is ambiguous. The CDR3 is made up of 14 amino acids. The ends were cut back, 6 bases at V and 0 bases at J, with 8 bases in the middle. CDR1 MNHEY and CDR2 SVGEGT come from the germline V gene. The CDR3: CASSHDSNTGELFF. CDR3 sequence (DNA): TGTGCCAGCAGCCACGACTCGAACACCGGGGAGCTGTTTTTT.

The chain carries TRBV19 and TRBJ2-7; no clear D. The germline CDR1 and CDR2 sequences are LNHDA and SQIVND (reference sequence). The CDR3 length is 13 residues. V lost 6 bases and J lost 0, with 9 bases in between. The CDR3 sequence is CASRHGVSYEQYF. The CDR3 DNA reads as TGTGCCAGTAGGCACGGCGTCTCCTACGAGCAGTACTTC.

The chain is built from TRBV2 and TRBJ2-7; 7 nucleotides agree with TRBD1. Germline assignment: CDR1 SNHLY and CDR2 FYNNEI. With 1 base clipped from V and 4 bases from J, the junction kept 7 bases outside the gene matches. The CDR3 runs to 15 residues. CDR3 amino acids: CASSEEPGGLYEQYF. As DNA, the CDR3 is TGTGCCAGCAGTGAAGAGCCAGGGGGTTTGTACGAGCAGTACTTC.

The V and J genes are TRBV24-1 and TRBJ2-1, with 8 bases aligning to TRBD2. Germline V gene lookup returns CDR1 KGHDR and CDR2 SFDVKD. This CDR3 comprises 15 residues. V gave up 0 bases and J gave up 6 bases; unmatched junction bases: 3. CDR3 nucleotide sequence: TGTGCCACCAGTGATTTGTCCAGCGGGAGCAATGAGCAGTTCTTC. Its translation is CATSDLSSGSNEQFF.

This clonotype was counted between two and nine times. The chain uses TRBV7-2 and TRBJ1-4; no clear D. The CDR3 is 12 amino acids. The ends were cut back, 5 bases at V and 7 bases at J, with 8 bases in the middle. Per the germline V gene, CDR1 is SGHTA and CDR2 is FQGNSA. CDR3 DNA: TGTGCCAGCAGCACTTACACTGAAAAACTGTTTTTT. Its protein product is CASSTYTEKLFF.

A few counts support this clonotype. The chain uses TRBV13 and TRBJ2-5, with 7 bases matching TRBD2. Germline CDR1 reads PRHDT; CDR2 reads FYEKMQ (reference sequence). V lost 11 bases, J lost 4 bases, and 13 bases stayed unmatched. This CDR3 is built from 14 residues. The CDR3 here is CASTMSGNGETQYF. DNA of the CDR3: TGTGCCTCTACGATGAGCGGGAACGGAGAGACCCAGTACTTC.

This clonotype was observed a handful of times. J is TRBJ2-1 and V is TRBV20-1; TRBD2 might be the D (6 bases). Germline V CDR1 and CDR2: DFQATT, SNEGSKA (reference sequence). The V end lost 3 bases, the J end lost 2 bases, and 14 bases lay between the germline ends. The CDR3 runs 15 residues. The CDR3, as DNA: TGCAGTGCTAGTCTCCGCGGCGGGGCCTACAATGAGCAGTTCTTC. Translating it yields CSASLRGGAYNEQFF.

This clonotype was seen only a few times. The genes are TRBV6-6 and TRBJ1-6; possibly TRBD1 for D (6 bases). V lost 7 bases, J lost 10 bases, and 14 bases lay in between. In germline, CDR1 is MNHNY, CDR2 SVGAGI (reference sequence). This CDR3 has 13 amino acids. CDR3 in amino acids: CASKDSLESPLHF. CDR3 sequence (DNA): TGTGCCAGCAAGGACAGCCTTGAATCACCCCTCCACTTT.

This clonotype has a handful of counts. The chain couples TRBV12-3 or TRBV12-4 to TRBJ2-3, with D possibly matching TRBD1 (6 bases). The V and J ends lost 5 bases and 4 bases respectively, with 19 bases between them. The CDR3 length is 16 residues. The CDR3 is CASSPQNRVRADTQYF. The CDR3 bases are TGTGCCAGCAGTCCCCAAAACAGGGTTCGAGCAGATACGCAGTATTTT.

The chain uses TRBV5-1 and TRBJ2-7; D is unresolved. Trimming cost V 5 bases and J 4 bases, with 10 bases left between them. Germline values: CDR1 SGHRS, CDR2 YFSETQ. The CDR3 contains 12 residues. The CDR3 region is CASSGANYEQYF. The CDR3 DNA sequence: TGCGCCAGCAGTGGAGCGAATTACGAGCAGTACTTC.

The sample holds many counts of this clonotype. The chain employs TRBV10-2 and TRBJ2-7; D ambiguous. This CDR3 region has 14 residues. CDR1 is WSHSY and CDR2 is SAAADI in the germline V gene. Trimming pared 3 bases from V and 5 bases from J, leaving 14 bases between. In nucleotides, the CDR3 is TGCGCCAGCAGTGATCCTTGGGGTAATGACGAGCAGTACTTC. Protein: CASSDPWGNDEQYF.

This clonotype was counted only a few times. The chain is built from TRBV20-1 and TRBJ1-2, with D perhaps matching TRBD1 (5 bases). The CDR3 runs 13 residues. CDR1 DFQATT and CDR2 SNEGSKA come from the germline V gene (reference sequence). V lost 2 bases, J lost 2 bases, and 9 bases lay in between. The CDR3 loop reads CSARLGVNYGYTF. The CDR3 nucleotides read TGCAGTGCTAGATTGGGGGTGAACTATGGCTACACCTTC.

This clonotype was counted between two and nine times. V is TRBV5-1 and J is TRBJ1-4, with no clear D. There are 14 residues in the CDR3. The germline gives CDR1 SGHRS, CDR2 YFSETQ. Trimming took 0 bases from V and 8 from J, leaving 11 bases between them. In DNA form, the CDR3 reads TGCGCCAGCAGCTTGGGTGGAGGGTTAGAAAAACTGTTTTTT. Its protein is CASSLGGGLEKLFF.

CDR3 in amino acids: CSAGVENGQPQHF. The CDR3 coding sequence is TGCAGTGCTGGGGTAGAAAACGGCCAGCCCCAGCATTTT. V is TRBV20-1 and J is TRBJ1-5; D is undetermined. The V and J ends lost 5 bases and 7 bases respectively, with 15 bases between them. Germline loops: CDR1 DFQATT, CDR2 SNEGSKA (reference sequence). The CDR3 has 13 amino acids.

In this sample, this clonotype turned up many times. The V call is TRBV25-1, the J call TRBJ2-3; TRBD1 matches 10 bases. V was pared by 2 bases and J by 3 bases, with 2 bases of the junction left unmatched. The CDR3 covers 15 residues. Germline-derived CDR1 and CDR2 are MGHDK and SYGVNS. For the CDR3, the DNA is TGTGCCAGCAGTGAAGGGACAGGGGCAACAGATACGCAGTATTTT. It is translated as CASSEGTGATDTQYF.

The chain uses TRBV10-2 and TRBJ2-5; D might be TRBD1 (7 bases). V was pared by 6 bases and J by 5 bases, with 28 bases between. CDR3 size: 18 residues. The germline gives CDR1 WSHSY, CDR2 SAAADI. The CDR3, as DNA: TGCGCCAGCAGGGGGGGAGACAGAGGGTACGGCAGGGGGGAGACCCAGTACTTC. Protein product: CASRGGDRGYGRGETQYF.

The CDR3 loop reads CAYEAVSYNEQFF. For the CDR3, the DNA is TGTGCCTATGAGGCGGTATCCTACAATGAGCAGTTCTTC. The chain recombines TRBV30 with TRBJ2-1, with D unclear. The CDR3 totals 13 residues. Germline assignment: CDR1 GTSNPN and CDR2 SVGIG (reference sequence). Trimming removed 7 bases at V and 1 base at J, with 11 bases between.

This clonotype was observed many times. The rearrangement uses TRBV5-6 and TRBJ2-5; D remains ambiguous. The CDR3 is made up of 14 amino acids. CDR1 SGHDT and CDR2 YYEEEE come from the germline V gene. V was cut by 0 bases and J by 0 bases, with 6 bases left in between. The CDR3 bases are TGTGCCAGCAGCTTGGGGCTAAACCAAGAGACCCAGTACTTC. This sequence encodes CASSLGLNQETQYF.

This clonotype was observed at least ten times. V usage is TRBV5-1 and J usage is TRBJ2-2; D tentatively fits TRBD1 or TRBD2 (7 bases each). Germline V gene sequence: CDR1 SGHRS, CDR2 YFSETQ. Trimming removed 4 bases at V and 4 bases at J, with 17 bases between. The CDR3 is 16 amino acids. The CDR3 DNA is TGCGCCAGCAGCCCTGGGAGGGGGCAGGTCACCGGGGAGCTGTTTTTT. It yields the protein CASSPGRGQVTGELFF.

This chain links TRBV29-1 with TRBJ2-2; the match to TRBD2 covers 11 bases. The CDR3 is 15 residues long. V shed 6 bases and J 7 bases; nucleotides not matched to a gene: 10. CDR1 is SQVTM, CDR2 ANQGSEA, per germline. The CDR3 here is CSVVAGGPVGGELFF. The CDR3 DNA reads as TGCAGCGTGGTAGCGGGAGGGCCCGTCGGCGGGGAGCTGTTTTTT.

This clonotype has only one observation. The chain combines TRBV4-1 with TRBJ2-1; 8 nucleotides align to TRBD2. CDR3 length: 17 amino acids. The trim removed 3 bases at V and 6 bases at J, leaving 13 bases unmatched. CDR1 MGHRA and CDR2 YSYEKL come from the germline V gene. This chain's CDR3 is CASSQKSVTSVANEQFF. CDR3 coding DNA: TGCGCCAGCAGCCAGAAGTCGGTGACTAGCGTTGCCAATGAGCAGTTCTTC.

The chain uses TRBV6-5 and TRBJ2-7; 7 bases agree with TRBD1. This CDR3 is 18 amino acids long. The germline CDR1 and CDR2 sequences are MNHEY and SVGAGI. V gave up 0 bases and J gave up 0 bases; unmatched junction bases: 11. The CDR3 spells CASSYSSSWDSSSYEQYF. DNA of the CDR3: TGTGCCAGCAGTTACTCTTCCAGCTGGGACAGTAGCTCCTACGAGCAGTACTTC.

This rearrangement joins TRBV20-1 to TRBJ2-1; TRBD2 is a possible D gene (6 bases). Germline assignment: CDR1 DFQATT and CDR2 SNEGSKA (reference sequence). V shed 1 base and J shed 3 bases, with 10 bases lying between them. The CDR3 contains 14 residues. The CDR3 DNA reads TGCAGTGCTAGAGCAGGGACTCACTACAATGAGCAGTTCTTC. Its translation: CSARAGTHYNEQFF.

Ten or more counts support this clonotype. The chain links TRBV12-3 or TRBV12-4 to TRBJ2-5; D is unresolved. The CDR3 spans 13 residues. V lost 10 bases and J 0 bases, leaving 12 bases between the germline ends. The CDR3 reads CATSRSDQETQYF. As DNA, the CDR3 is TGTGCCACATCCCGGTCGGACCAAGAGACCCAGTACTTC.

This clonotype was counted between two and nine times. The V call is TRBV7-2, the J call TRBJ2-1, with D uncertain. Trimming stripped 4 bases from V and 6 bases from J, with 13 bases between. Per germline, CDR1 SGHTA and CDR2 FQGNSA. The CDR3 length is 14 residues. The CDR3 loop is CASSSRLPINEQFF. CDR3 DNA sequence: TGTGCCAGCAGCTCCCGACTTCCTATCAATGAGCAGTTCTTC.

The gene calls are TRBV7-2 and TRBJ2-5; TRBD2 matches at 14 bases. The ends lost 4 bases at V and 5 bases at J; junction bases unmatched: 6. The CDR3 runs 16 residues. The germline gives CDR1 SGHTA, CDR2 FQGNSA. The DNA of the CDR3 is TGTGCCAGCAGCTCGACTAGCGGGAGGGCCCGGGAGACCCAGTACTTC. This translates into CASSSTSGRARETQYF.

The chain joins TRBV7-3 to TRBJ2-2; 7 nucleotides agree with TRBD2. Germline CDR1 is SGHTA and CDR2 is FQGTGA. Trimming cost V 1 base and J 2 bases; bases outside gene matches: 4. The CDR3 spans 16 residues. The CDR3 sequence: CASSLRASGNTGELFF. The CDR3 nucleotides are TGTGCCAGCAGCTTAAGGGCTAGCGGTAACACCGGGGAGCTGTTTTTT.